The text below deals with one T cell receptor (beta chain). In germline, CDR1 is KGHSH, CDR2 LQKENI. This CDR3 comprises 15 residues. Trimming removed 2 bases from V and 2 bases from J; junction bases left unmatched: 4. The data derive from a study of T cells in Graves' hyperthyroidism and ophthalmopathy. TCR beta CDR3 regions were amplified from RNA transcripts. The HTBI primer set drove a first-round RT-PCR of the TCR CDR3. MiXCR, applied by TCRdb to the multiplex PCR reads, yields one record per CDR3 protein. The sample comprises around 500,000 distinct CDR3 sequences, around 13% of which are singletons, and 11% to 15% rests with the top ten.

This TCR derives from a woman in her forties with Graves' hyperthyroidism. V and J are TRBV18 and TRBJ2-7, with 9 positions matching TRBD1. Material for sequencing was blood. Here the CDR3 reads CASSPSGQGTYEQYF. In DNA form, the CDR3 reads TGTGCCAGCTCACCATCGGGACAGGGAACCTACGAGCAGTACTTC.